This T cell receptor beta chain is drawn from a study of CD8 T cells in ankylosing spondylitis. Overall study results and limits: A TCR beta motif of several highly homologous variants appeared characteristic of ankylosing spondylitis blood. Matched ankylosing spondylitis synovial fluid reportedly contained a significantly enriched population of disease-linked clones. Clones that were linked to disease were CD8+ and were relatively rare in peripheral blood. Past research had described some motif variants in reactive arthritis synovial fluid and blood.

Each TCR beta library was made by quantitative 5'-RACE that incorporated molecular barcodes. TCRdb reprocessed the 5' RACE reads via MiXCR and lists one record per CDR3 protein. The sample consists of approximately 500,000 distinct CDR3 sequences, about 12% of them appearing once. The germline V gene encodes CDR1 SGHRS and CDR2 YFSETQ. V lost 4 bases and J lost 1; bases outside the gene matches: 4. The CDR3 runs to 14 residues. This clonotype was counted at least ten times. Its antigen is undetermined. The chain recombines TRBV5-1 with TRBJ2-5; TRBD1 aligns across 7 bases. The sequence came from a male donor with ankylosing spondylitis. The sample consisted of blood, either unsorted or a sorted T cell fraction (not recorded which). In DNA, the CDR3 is TGCGCCAGCAGCCCACAGGGGCCCCAAGAGACCCAGTACTTC. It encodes CASSPQGPQETQYF.